This T cell receptor beta chain was profiled in a study of Ad26.COV2.S vaccination and SARS-CoV-2 variants. Background on the study: Participant was drawn from the COV1001 Ad26.COV2.S trial arm. In the study, Ad26.COV2.S was injected intramuscularly once, or twice 56 days apart.

The treatment: approximately 18 received Ad26.COV2.S at low or high dose, single or two shots; about 5 received placebo; per-sample allocation not given. Samples came from day 63 after the first vaccine or placebo injection. Adults aged 18-55 years in Boston included the donor. Vaccine was an Ad26 vector expressing Wuhan-strain SARS-CoV-2 spike. V was cut by 0 bases and J by 2 bases, with 14 bases left in between. Germline lookup yields CDR1 MNHEY and CDR2 SVGEGT. The CDR3 is 16 amino acids. Clones were sequenced by immunoSEQ multiplex PCR, and TCRdb holds only the in-frame ones, with some missing. The sample includes about 400,000 clones, less than 90% of them seen just once.

The clonotype originates from a person between 18 and 65 years old who received the Ad26.COV2.S COVID-19 vaccine or a placebo. This chain connects TRBV6-2 or TRBV6-3 to TRBJ2-7; no clear D. The source was peripheral blood, collected in a trial of Ad26.COV2.S vaccine versus placebo. The CDR3 is CASSYSMQATTYEQYF. CDR3 nucleotides: TGTGCCAGCAGTTACTCGATGCAGGCGACGACCTACGAGCAGTACTTC.